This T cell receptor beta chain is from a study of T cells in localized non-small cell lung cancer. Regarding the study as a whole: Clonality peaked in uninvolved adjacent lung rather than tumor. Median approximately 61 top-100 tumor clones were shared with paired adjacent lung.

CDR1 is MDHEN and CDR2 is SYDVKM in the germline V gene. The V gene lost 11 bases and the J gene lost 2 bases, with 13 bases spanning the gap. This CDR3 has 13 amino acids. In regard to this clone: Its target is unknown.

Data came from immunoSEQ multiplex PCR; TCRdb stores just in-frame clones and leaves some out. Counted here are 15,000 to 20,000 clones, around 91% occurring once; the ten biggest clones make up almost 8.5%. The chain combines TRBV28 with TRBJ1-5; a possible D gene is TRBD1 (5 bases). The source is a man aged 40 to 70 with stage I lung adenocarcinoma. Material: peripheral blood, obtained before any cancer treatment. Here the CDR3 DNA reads TGTGCCGTAGGGCAGGGAGGCAATCAGCCCCAGCATTTT. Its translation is CAVGQGGNQPQHF.